These 9 T cell receptor beta chains were all obtained from the same sample, sequenced in a study of a mutant IDH1 vaccine in newly diagnosed glioma. Generated by immunoSEQ multiplex PCR, the TCRdb table keeps only in-frame clones and is missing some. The repertoire holds roughly 62,000 clones, approximately 91% seen once, with roughly 2.1% in the top ten. These receptors' antigens are unknown. Time point given: week 11, during vaccination. Topical imiquimod was applied with each vaccine dose, which held 300 ug of mutant IDH1 20-mer peptide. The sample was PBMCs, taken from a glioma patient whose treatment included an IDH1 peptide vaccine. The receptors stem from a man aged 35 to 55 with glioma.

This chain links TRBV20-1 with TRBJ1-1; D gene uncertain. This CDR3 comprises 10 residues. The ends were cut back, 4 bases at V and 11 bases at J, with 11 bases in the middle. Germline-derived CDR1 and CDR2 are DFQATT and SNEGSKA (reference sequence). The CDR3 region has the DNA TGCAGTGCTACCCTTTTTGGGGCTTTCTTT. As protein: CSATLFGAFF.

This clone was recorded once. This chain links TRBV28 with TRBJ1-4; possibly TRBD1 for D (5 bases). V shed 5 bases and J shed 8 bases, with 21 bases lying between them. The CDR3 sequence is 16 residues long. In germline, CDR1 is MDHEN, CDR2 SYDVKM. CDR3 region: CASSPSRDRWSEKLFF. In DNA form, the CDR3 reads TGTGCCAGCAGTCCAAGCCGGGACCGCTGGAGCGAAAAACTGTTTTTT.

The chain joins TRBV7-2 to TRBJ2-2; 7 positions match TRBD2. CDR1 and CDR2 (germline): SGHTA, FQGNSA. This CDR3 is 14 amino acids long. J was trimmed by 8 bases and V by 5 bases; bases with no gene match: 8. Here the CDR3 DNA reads TGTGCCAGCAGCGGGAGCCGACTAGCAGGGGAGCTGTTTTTT. It encodes CASSGSRLAGELFF.

The rearrangement uses TRBV7-2 and TRBJ2-5; 10 bases map to TRBD1. The CDR3 sequence is 15 residues long. Trimming cost V 5 bases and J 5 bases; bases outside gene matches: 8. Germline V gene data show CDR1 as SGHTA and CDR2 as FQGNSA. This CDR3 reads CASSRRQGARETQYF. The DNA for the CDR3 is TGTGCCAGCAGCCGCAGACAGGGGGCGCGGGAGACCCAGTACTTC. The full variable domain, completed using reference TRBV7-2 and TRBJ2-5, is GAGVSQSPSNKVTEKGKDVELRCDPISGHTALYWYRQSLGQGLEFLIYFQGNSAPDKSGLPSDRFSAERTGGSVSTLTIQRTQQEDSAVYLCASSRRQGARETQYFGPGTRLLVL.

The chain links TRBV28 to TRBJ2-5; the D gene is possibly TRBD1 (6 bases). Germline lookup yields CDR1 MDHEN and CDR2 SYDVKM. V dropped 2 bases and J dropped 5 bases, with 12 bases sitting between them. The CDR3 consists of 14 residues. CDR3 nucleotide sequence: TGTGCCAGCAGTTTAGAGGGGGTCGGGGAGACCCAGTACTTC. This codes for CASSLEGVGETQYF.

This chain links TRBV10-3 with TRBJ2-1; 9 positions agree with TRBD1. Trimming took 7 bases from V and 3 from J; bases not matched to a gene: 7. The CDR3 spans 15 residues. Looked up from germline, CDR1 is ENHRY and CDR2 is SYGVKD. The CDR3 loop is CAINGDRGGYNEQFF. CDR3 sequence (DNA): TGTGCCATCAACGGTGACAGGGGGGGCTACAATGAGCAGTTCTTC.

This chain joins TRBV21-1 and TRBJ1-2; the D call of TRBD1 is as the table states it, not checked on the DNA. TRBV21-1 is noted as a pseudogene. The CDR3 is made up of 16 amino acids. The DNA for the CDR3 is TGTGCCAGCACCTCCTTTTGGCCCATAACTAACTATGGCTACACCTTC. This codes for CASTSFWPITNYGYTF.

The CDR3 coding sequence is TGTGCCACCCCGGGACATCCGACGGGCGGCTACACCTTC. This translates into CATPGHPTGGYTF. This chain connects TRBV28 to TRBJ1-2; D possibly corresponds to TRBD1 (6 bases). The germline CDR1 and CDR2 sequences are MDHEN and SYDVKM. V lost 10 bases to trimming and J lost 8 bases, with 20 bases between them. This CDR3 has 13 residues.

V and J are TRBV28 and TRBJ1-5; TRBD1 matches at 7 bases. The CDR3 runs 15 residues. The germline V gene has CDR1 MDHEN and CDR2 SYDVKM. J gave up 7 bases and V 5 bases, and 11 bases lay outside the gene matches. CDR3 residues: CASSRPGGWGQPQHF. CDR3 DNA: TGTGCCAGCAGTCGACCAGGGGGATGGGGGCAGCCCCAGCATTTT.